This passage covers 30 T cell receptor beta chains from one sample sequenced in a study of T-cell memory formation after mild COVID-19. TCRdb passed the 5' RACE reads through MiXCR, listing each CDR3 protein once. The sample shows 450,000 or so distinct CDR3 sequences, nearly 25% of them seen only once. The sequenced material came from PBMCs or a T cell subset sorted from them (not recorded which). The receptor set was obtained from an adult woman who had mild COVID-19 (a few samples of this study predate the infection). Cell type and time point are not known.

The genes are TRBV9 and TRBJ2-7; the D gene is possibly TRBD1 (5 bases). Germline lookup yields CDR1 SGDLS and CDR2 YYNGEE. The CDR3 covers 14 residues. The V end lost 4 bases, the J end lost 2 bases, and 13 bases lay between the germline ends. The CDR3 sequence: CASSLSGLAYEQYF. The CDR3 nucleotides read TGTGCCAGCAGCCTGTCAGGGTTAGCCTACGAGCAGTACTTC.

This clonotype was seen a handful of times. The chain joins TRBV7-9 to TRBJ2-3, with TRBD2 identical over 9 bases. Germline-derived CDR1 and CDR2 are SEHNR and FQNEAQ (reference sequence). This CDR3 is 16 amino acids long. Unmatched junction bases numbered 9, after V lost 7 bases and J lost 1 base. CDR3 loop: CASTPLGGGGTDTQYF. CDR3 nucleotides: TGTGCCAGCACCCCTCTTGGCGGGGGGGGCACAGATACGCAGTATTTT.

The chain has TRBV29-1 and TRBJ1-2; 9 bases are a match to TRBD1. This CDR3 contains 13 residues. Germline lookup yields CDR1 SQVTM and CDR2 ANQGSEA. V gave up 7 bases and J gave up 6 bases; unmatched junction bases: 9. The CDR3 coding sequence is TGCAGCGACTGGACAGGGGTAACTAATGGCTACACCTTC. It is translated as CSDWTGVTNGYTF.

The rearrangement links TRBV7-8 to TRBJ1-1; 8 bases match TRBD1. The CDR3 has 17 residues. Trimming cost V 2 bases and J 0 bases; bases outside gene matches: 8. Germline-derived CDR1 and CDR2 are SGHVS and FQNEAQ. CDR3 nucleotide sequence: TGTGCCAGCAGCTTACCCCGGGACAGGCTCATGAACACTGAAGCTTTCTTT. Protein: CASSLPRDRLMNTEAFF. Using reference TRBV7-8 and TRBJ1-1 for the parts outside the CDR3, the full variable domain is GAGVSQSPRYKVAKRGQDVALRCDPISGHVSLFWYQQALGQGPEFLTYFQNEAQLDKSGLPSDRFFAERPEGSVSTLKIQRTQQEDSAVYLCASSLPRDRLMNTEAFFGQGTRLTVV.

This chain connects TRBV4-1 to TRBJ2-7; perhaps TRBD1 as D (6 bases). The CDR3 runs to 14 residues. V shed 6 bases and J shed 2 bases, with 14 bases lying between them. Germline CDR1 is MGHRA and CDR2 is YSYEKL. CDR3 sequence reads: CASSHGQGTYEQYF. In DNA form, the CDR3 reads TGCGCCAGCAGTCACGGGCAGGGGACCTACGAGCAGTACTTC.

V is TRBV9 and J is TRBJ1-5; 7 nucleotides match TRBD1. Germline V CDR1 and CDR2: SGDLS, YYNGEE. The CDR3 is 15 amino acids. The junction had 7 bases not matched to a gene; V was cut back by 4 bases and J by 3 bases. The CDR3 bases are TGTGCCAGCAGCACTTCGACAGGGTACAATCAGCCCCAGCATTTT. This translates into CASSTSTGYNQPQHF.

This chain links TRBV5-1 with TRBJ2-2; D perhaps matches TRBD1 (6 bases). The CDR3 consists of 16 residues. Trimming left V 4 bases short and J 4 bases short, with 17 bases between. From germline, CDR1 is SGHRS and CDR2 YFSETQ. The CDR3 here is CASSLGAGPSTGELFF. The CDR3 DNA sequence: TGCGCCAGCAGCCTGGGGGCTGGACCGAGCACCGGGGAGCTGTTTTTT.

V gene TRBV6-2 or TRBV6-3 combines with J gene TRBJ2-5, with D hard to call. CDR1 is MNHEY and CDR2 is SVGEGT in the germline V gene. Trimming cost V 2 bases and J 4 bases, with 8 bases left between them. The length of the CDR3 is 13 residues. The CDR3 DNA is TGTGCCAGCAGTTACGGTAGGGTAGAGACCCAGTACTTC. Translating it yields CASSYGRVETQYF.

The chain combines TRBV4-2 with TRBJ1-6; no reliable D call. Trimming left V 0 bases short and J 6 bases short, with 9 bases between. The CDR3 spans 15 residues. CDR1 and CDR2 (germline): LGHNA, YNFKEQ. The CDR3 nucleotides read TGTGCCAGCAGCCAAGATGTGAGTGGTAATTCACCCCTCCACTTT. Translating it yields CASSQDVSGNSPLHF.

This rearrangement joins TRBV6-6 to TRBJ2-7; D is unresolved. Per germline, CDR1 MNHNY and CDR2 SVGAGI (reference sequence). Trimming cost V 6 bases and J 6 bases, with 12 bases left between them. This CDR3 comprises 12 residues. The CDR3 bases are TGTGCCAGCAGGCCGACCCTGGGCGAGCAGTACTTC. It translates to CASRPTLGEQYF.

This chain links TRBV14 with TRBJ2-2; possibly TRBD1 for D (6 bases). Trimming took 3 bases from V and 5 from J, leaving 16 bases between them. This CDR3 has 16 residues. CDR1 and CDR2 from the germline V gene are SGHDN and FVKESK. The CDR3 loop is CASSQEERGRTGELFF. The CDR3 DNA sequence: TGTGCCAGCAGCCAGGAGGAAAGGGGGAGAACCGGGGAGCTGTTTTTT.

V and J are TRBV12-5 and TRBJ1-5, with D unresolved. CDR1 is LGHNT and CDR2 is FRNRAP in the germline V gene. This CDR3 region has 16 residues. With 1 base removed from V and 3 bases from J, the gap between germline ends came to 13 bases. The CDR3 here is CASGLGPPEANQPQHF. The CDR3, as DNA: TGTGCTAGTGGTTTGGGACCCCCCGAGGCCAATCAGCCCCAGCATTTT.

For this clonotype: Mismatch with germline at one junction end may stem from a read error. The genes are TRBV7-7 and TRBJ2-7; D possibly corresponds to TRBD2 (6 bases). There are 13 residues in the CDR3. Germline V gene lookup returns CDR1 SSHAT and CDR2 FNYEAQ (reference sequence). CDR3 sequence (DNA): TGTGCTAGCAGATCCGGAGGGCAGTACGAGCAGTACTTC. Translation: CASRSGGQYEQYF.

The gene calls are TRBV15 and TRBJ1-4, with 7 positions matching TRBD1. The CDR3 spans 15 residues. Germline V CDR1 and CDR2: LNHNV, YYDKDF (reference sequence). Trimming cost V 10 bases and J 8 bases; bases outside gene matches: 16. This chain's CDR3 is CASRDPPGGQEKLFF. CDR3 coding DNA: TGTGCCAGCAGAGACCCCCCGGGGGGACAGGAAAAACTGTTTTTT.

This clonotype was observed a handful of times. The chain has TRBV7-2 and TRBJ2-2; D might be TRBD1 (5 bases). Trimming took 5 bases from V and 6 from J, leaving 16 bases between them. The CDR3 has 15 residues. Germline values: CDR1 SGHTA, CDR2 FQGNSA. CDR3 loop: CASSRPPRAAGELFF. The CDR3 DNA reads TGTGCCAGCAGCCGCCCCCCCAGGGCCGCCGGGGAGCTGTTTTTT.

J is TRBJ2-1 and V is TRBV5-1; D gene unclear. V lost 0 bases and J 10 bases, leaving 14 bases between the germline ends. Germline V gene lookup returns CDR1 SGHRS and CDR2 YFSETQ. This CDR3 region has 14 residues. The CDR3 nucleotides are TGCGCCAGCAGCTTGGCCGGCCCCCAATGGGAGCAGTTCTTC. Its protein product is CASSLAGPQWEQFF.

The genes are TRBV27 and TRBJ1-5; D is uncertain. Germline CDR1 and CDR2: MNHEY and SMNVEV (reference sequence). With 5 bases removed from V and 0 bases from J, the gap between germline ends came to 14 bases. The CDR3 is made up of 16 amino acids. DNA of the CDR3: TGTGCCAGCAGTCCTAACCCGCCACTTAGCAATCAGCCCCAGCATTTT. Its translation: CASSPNPPLSNQPQHF.

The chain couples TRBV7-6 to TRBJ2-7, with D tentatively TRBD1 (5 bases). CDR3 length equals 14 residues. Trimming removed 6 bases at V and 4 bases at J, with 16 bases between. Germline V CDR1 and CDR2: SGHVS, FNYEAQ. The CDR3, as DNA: TGTGCCAGCAGTCGCCAGGGTGATGTGTACGAGCAGTACTTC. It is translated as CASSRQGDVYEQYF. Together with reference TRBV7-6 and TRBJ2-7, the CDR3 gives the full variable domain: GAGVSQSPRYKVTKRGQDVALRCDPISGHVSLYWYRQALGQGPEFLTYFNYEAQQDKSGLPNDRFSAERPEGSISTLTIQRTEQRDSAMYRCASSRQGDVYEQYFGPGTRLTVT.

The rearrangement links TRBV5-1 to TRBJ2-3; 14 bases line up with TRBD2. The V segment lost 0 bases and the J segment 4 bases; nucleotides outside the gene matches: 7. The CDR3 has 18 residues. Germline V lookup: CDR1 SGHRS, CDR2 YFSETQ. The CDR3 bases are TGCGCCAGCAGCTTGGCCGTGACTAGCGGGGGGGCCGCAGATACGCAGTATTTT. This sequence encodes CASSLAVTSGGAADTQYF. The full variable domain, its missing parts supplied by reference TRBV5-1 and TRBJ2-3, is KAGVTQTPRYLIKTRGQQVTLSCSPISGHRSVSWYQQTPGQGLQFLFEYFSETQRNKGNFPGRFSGRQFSNSRSEMNVSTLELGDSALYLCASSLAVTSGGAADTQYFGPGTRLTVL.

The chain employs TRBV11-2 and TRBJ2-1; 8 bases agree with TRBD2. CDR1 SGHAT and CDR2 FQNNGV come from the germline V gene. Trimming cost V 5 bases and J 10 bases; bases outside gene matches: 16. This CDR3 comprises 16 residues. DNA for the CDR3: TGTGCCAGCAGCCCCTCTGGGGCGGGAGGACAGAGAGAGCAGTTCTTC. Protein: CASSPSGAGGQREQFF.

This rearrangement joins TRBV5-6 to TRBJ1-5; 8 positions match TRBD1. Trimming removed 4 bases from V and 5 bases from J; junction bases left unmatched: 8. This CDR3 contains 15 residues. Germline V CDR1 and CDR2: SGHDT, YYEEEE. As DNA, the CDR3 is TGTGCCAGCAGCACGCGAGGGGGACAGGATCAGCCCCAGCATTTT. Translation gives CASSTRGGQDQPQHF.

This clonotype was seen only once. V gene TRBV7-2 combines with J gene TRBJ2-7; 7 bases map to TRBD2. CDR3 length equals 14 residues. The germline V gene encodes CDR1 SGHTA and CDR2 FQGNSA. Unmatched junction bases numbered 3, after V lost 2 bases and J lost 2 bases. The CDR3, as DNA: TGTGCCAGCAGCTTAACTAGCGTTGCCTACGAGCAGTACTTC. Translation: CASSLTSVAYEQYF.

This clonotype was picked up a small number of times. The CDR3 DNA reads TGTGCCAGCAGCCAAGGGATTGGTAGCGGGAGGGTCTACAATGAGCAGTTCTTC. It is translated as CASSQGIGSGRVYNEQFF. The gene calls are TRBV3-1 and TRBJ2-1; 11 bases are a match to TRBD2. The length of the CDR3 is 18 residues. CDR1 and CDR2 from the germline V gene are LGHDT and YNNKEL (reference sequence). V lost 1 base and J lost 3; bases outside the gene matches: 8.

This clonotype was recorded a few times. The CDR3 spells CASSLIAGRGREQYF. CDR3 DNA: TGTGCCAGCAGCTTGATAGCGGGAAGAGGCCGCGAGCAGTACTTC. The chain uses TRBV5-6 and TRBJ2-7; 8 bases are a match to TRBD2. Germline V gives CDR1 SGHDT, CDR2 YYEEEE. Unmatched junction bases numbered 9, after V lost 1 base and J lost 6 bases. CDR3 length equals 15 residues.

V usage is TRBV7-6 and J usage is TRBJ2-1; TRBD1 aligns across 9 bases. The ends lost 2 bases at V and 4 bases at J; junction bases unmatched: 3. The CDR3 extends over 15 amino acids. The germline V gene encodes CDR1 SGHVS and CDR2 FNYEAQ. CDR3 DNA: TGTGCCAGCAGCTTATCGGACAGGGGATACAATGAGCAGTTCTTC. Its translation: CASSLSDRGYNEQFF.

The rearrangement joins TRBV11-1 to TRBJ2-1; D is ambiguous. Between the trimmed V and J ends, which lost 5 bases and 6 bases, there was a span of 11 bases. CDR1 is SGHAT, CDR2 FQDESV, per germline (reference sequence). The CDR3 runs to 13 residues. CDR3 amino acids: CASSRQTGNEQFF. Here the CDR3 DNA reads TGTGCCAGCAGCCGCCAAACGGGCAATGAGCAGTTCTTC.

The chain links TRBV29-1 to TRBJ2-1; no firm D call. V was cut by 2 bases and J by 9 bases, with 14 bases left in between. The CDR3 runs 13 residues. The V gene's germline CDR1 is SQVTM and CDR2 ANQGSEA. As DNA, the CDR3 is TGCAGCGTTGAACTGGACCCCGGTCTTGAGCAGTTCTTC. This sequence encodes CSVELDPGLEQFF.

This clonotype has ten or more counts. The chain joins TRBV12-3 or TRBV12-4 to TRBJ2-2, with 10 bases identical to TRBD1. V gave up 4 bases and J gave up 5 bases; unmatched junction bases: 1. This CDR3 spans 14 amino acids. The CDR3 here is CASSWDRGTGELFF. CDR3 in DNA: TGTGCCAGCAGTTGGGACAGGGGAACCGGGGAGCTGTTTTTT.

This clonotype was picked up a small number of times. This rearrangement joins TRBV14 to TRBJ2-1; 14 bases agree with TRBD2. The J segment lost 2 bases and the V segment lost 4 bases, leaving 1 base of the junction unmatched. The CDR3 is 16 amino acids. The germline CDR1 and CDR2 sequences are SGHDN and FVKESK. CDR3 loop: CASSRLAGGAYNEQFF. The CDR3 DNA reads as TGTGCCAGCAGCCGACTAGCGGGAGGGGCCTACAATGAGCAGTTCTTC.

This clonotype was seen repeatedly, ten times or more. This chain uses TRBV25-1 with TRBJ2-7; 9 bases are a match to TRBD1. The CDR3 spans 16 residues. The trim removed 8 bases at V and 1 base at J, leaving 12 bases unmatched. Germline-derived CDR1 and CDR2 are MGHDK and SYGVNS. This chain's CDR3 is CASASGWGTGSYEQYF. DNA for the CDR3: TGTGCCAGCGCAAGCGGATGGGGGACAGGGTCCTACGAGCAGTACTTC.